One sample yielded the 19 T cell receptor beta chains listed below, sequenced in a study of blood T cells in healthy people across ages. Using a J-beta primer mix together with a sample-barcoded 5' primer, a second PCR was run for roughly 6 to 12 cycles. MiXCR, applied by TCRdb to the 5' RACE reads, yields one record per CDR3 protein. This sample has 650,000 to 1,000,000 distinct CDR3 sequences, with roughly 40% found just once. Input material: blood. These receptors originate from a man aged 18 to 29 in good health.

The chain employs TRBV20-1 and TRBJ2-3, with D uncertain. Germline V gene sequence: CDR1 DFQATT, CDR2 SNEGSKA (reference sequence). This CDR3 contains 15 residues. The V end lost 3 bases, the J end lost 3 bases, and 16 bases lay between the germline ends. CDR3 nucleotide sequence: TGCAGTGCTAGGCAGACCGGGTATAGGACAGATACGCAGTATTTT. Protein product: CSARQTGYRTDTQYF.

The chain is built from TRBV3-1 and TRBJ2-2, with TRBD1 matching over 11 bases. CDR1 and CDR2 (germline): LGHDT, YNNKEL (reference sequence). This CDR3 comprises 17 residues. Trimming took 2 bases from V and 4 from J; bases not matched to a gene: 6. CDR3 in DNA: TGTGCCAGCAGCCAATCCCGGGACAGGGGGAGCACCGGGGAGCTGTTTTTT. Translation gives CASSQSRDRGSTGELFF.

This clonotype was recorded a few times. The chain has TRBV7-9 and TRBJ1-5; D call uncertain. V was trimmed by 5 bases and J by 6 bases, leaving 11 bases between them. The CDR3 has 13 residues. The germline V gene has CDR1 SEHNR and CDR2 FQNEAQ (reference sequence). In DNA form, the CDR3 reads TGTGCCAGCAGCCCTGATGCGGGTCAGCCCCAGCATTTT. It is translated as CASSPDAGQPQHF.

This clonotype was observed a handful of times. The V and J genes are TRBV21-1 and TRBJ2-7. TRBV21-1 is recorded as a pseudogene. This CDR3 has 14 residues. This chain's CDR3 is CASSKSSGSYEQYF. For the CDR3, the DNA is TGTGCCAGCAGCAAATCTTCCGGCTCCTACGAGCAGTACTTC.

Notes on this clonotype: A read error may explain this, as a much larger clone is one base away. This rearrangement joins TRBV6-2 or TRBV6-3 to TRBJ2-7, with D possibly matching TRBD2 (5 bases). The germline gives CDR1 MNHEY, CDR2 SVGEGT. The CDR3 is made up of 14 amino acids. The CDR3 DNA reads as TGTACCAGCAGGCCCCTTTGGGAGTCCCACGAGCAGTACTTC. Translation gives CTSRPLWESHEQYF.

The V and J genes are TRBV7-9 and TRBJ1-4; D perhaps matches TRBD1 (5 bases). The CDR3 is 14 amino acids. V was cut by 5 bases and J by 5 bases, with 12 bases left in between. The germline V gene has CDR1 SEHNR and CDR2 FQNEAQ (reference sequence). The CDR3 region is CASSAAGPNEKLFF. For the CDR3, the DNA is TGTGCCAGCAGCGCGGCGGGACCCAATGAAAAACTGTTTTTT. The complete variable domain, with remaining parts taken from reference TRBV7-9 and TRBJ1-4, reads DTGVSQNPRHKITKRGQNVTFRCDPISEHNRLYWYRQTLGQGPEFLTYFQNEAQLEKSRLLSDRFSAERPKGSFSTLEIQRTEQGDSAMYLCASSAAGPNEKLFFGSGTQLSVL.

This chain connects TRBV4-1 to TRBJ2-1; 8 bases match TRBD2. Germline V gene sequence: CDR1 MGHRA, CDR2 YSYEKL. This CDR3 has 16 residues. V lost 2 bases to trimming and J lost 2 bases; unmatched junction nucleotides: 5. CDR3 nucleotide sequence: TGCGCCAGCAGCCAATCCCGGGGGGGAACCTACAATGAGCAGTTCTTC. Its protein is CASSQSRGGTYNEQFF.

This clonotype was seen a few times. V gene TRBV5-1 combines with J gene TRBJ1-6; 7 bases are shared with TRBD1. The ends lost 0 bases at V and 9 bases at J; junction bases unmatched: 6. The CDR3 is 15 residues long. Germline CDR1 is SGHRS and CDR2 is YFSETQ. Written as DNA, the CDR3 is TGCGCCAGCAGCTTGGAGGGACAGTCACTTTCACCCCTCCACTTT. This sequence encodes CASSLEGQSLSPLHF.

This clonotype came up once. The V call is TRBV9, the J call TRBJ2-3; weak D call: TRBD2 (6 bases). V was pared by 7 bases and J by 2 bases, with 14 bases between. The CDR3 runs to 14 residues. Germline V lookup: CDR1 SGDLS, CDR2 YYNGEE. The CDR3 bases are TGTGCCAGCGGACGACTAGGCCTCACAGATACGCAGTATTTT. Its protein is CASGRLGLTDTQYF.

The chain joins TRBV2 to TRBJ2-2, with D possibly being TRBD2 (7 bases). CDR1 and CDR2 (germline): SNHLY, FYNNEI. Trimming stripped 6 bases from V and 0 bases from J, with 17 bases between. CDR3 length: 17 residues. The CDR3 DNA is TGTGCCAGCAGGTGGGGGGGCCTTTACGCGAACACCGGGGAGCTGTTTTTT. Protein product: CASRWGGLYANTGELFF.

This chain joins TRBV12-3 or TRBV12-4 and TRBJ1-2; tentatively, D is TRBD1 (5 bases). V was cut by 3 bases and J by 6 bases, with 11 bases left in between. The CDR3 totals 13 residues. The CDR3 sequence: CASSLGLNNGYTF. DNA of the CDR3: TGTGCCAGCAGTTTGGGACTGAATAATGGCTACACCTTC.

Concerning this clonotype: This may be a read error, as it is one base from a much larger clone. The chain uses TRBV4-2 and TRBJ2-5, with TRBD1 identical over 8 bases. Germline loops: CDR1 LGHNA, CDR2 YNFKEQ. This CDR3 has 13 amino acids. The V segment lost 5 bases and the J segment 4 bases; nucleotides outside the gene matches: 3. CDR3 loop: CASSNGQGETQYF. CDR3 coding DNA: TGTGCCAGCAGCAACGGACAGGGAGAGACCCAGTACTTC.

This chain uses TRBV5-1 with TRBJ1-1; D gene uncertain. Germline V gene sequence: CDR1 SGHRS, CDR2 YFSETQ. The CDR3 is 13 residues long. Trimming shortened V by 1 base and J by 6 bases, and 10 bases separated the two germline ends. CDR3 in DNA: TGCGCCAGCAGCTTGCAGCGAGGGCCTGAAGCTTTCTTT. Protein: CASSLQRGPEAFF.

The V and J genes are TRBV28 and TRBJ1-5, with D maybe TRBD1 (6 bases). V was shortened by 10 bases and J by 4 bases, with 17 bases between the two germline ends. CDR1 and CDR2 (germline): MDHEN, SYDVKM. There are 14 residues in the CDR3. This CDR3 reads CATTNRVVNQPQHF. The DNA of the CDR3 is TGTGCCACTACAAACAGGGTAGTGAATCAGCCCCAGCATTTT.

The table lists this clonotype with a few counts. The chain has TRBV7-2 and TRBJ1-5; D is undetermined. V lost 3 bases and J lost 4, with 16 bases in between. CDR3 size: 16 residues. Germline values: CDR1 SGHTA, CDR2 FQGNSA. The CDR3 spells CASSFVSEARNQPQHF. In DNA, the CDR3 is TGTGCCAGCAGCTTTGTTTCCGAGGCACGAAATCAGCCCCAGCATTTT.

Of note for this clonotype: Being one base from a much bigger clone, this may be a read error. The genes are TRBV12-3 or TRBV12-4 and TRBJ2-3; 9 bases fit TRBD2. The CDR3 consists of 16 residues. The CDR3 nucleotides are TGTGCCAGCAGTCCTGGACTAGCGCAGTCCACAGATACGCGGTATTTT. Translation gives CASSPGLAQSTDTRYF.

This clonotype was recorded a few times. The CDR3 loop reads CASSLGLGGGQFF. The CDR3 DNA follows: TGTGCCAGCAGCTTAGGCTTGGGAGGAGGGCAGTTCTTC. The chain has TRBV13 and TRBJ2-1; a weak D match, TRBD2 (6 bases). The V gene lost 0 bases and the J gene lost 12 bases, with 12 bases spanning the gap. The CDR3 loop spans 13 amino acids. The germline CDR1 and CDR2 sequences are PRHDT and FYEKMQ (reference sequence).

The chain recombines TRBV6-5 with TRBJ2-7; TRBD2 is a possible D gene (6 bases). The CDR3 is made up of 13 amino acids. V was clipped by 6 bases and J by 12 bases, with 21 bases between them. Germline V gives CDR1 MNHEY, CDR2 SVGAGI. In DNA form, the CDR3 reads TGTGCCAGCAGCGACGGGGGTCGGAACCTCCGGTACTTC. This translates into CASSDGGRNLRYF.

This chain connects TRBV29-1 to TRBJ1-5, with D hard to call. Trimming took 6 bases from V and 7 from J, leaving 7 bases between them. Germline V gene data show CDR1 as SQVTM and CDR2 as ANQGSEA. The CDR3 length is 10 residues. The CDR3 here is CSVGEQPQHF. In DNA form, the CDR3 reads TGCAGCGTCGGTGAGCAGCCCCAGCATTTT.